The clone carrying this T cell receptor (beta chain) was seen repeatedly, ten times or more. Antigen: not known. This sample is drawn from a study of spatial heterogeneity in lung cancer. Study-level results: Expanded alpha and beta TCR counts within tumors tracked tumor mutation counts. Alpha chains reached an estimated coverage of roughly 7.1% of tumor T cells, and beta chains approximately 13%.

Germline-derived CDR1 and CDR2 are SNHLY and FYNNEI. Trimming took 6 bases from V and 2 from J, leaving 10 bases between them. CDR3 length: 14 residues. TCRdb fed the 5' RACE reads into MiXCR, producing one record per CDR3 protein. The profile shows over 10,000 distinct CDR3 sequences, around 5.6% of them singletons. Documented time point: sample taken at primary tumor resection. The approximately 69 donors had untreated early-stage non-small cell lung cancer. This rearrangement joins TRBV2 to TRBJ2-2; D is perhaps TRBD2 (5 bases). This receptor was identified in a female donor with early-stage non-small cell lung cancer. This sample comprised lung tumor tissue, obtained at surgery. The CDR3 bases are TGTGCCAGCAGGGGAGACATAAACACCGGGGAGCTGTTTTTT. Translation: CASRGDINTGELFF.